This T cell receptor (beta chain) was sequenced in a study of OX40 agonist ivuxolimab in advanced cancers. This CDR3 region has 13 residues. Germline V lookup: CDR1 MNHNS, CDR2 SASEGT. The V gene lost 6 bases and the J gene lost 8 bases, with 13 bases spanning the gap. Clones were sequenced by immunoSEQ multiplex PCR, and TCRdb holds only the in-frame ones, with some missing. The sample carries about 24,000 clones, about 80% recorded once. The rearrangement links TRBV6-1 to TRBJ2-2; no definite D call. The source is an adult with an advanced solid tumor such as melanoma, head and neck, liver or kidney cancer. The starting material was CD4+ or CD8+ T cells sorted from blood, obtained in a trial of the OX40 agonist ivuxolimab. CDR3 nucleotides: TGTGCCAGCAGAGCACCGTTTTCTGGGGAGCTGTTTTTT. It encodes CASRAPFSGELFF.